This TCR beta chain appears in the sequencing data of a study of blood T cell repertoires in COVID-19. Across the study: Spain, Italy and the United States supplied samples that represented acute and convalescent COVID-19. T cells, B-cell-depleted T cells, or PBMCs supplied cDNA or gDNA.

As processed by the authors: Amplification with reference gene primers provided the estimates of nucleated cell counts. TCRdb's copy holds only in-frame clones and misses some; the assay was immunoSEQ multiplex PCR. The D gene and trimming were derived from the DNA, and the V and J assignments and clone size from that table. The data hold tens of thousands of clones, with around 80% observed a single time. After removal of 4 bases from V and 2 bases from J, the junction contained 5 bases not matched to a gene. This CDR3 has 15 amino acids. The germline CDR1 and CDR2 sequences are ENHRY and SYGVKD. The table lists this clone with a few counts.

The sequence was collected from a human donor in a cohort sampled during active COVID-19. The sequencing sample was made of peripheral blood. The genes are TRBV10-3 and TRBJ2-7; 10 bases agree with TRBD1. The DNA for the CDR3 is TGTGCCATCAGTGGCCCCGGGACAGGGGCCTACGAGCAGTACTTC. Protein: CAISGPGTGAYEQYF.